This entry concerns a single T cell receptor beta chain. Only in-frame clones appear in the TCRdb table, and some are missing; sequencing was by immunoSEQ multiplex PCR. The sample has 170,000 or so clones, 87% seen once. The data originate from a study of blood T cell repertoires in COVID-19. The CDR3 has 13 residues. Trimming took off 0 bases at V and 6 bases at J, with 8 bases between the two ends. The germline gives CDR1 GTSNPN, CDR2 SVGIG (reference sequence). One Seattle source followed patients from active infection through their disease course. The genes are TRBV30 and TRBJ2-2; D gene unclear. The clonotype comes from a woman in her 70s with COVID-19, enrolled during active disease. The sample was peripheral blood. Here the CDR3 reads CAWSVTRPGELFF. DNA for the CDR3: TGTGCCTGGAGTGTAACCAGGCCCGGGGAGCTGTTTTTT.